These 23 T cell receptor beta chains came from one sample sequenced in a study of blood T cell repertoires in COVID-19. Data came from immunoSEQ multiplex PCR; TCRdb stores just in-frame clones and leaves some out. The sample shows more than 400,000 clones, 75% to 90% of them seen only once. Sequencing was done on a sample of peripheral blood. Receptor source: a human donor in a cohort sampled during active COVID-19.

The rearrangement links TRBV19 to TRBJ2-3; maybe TRBD2 (6 bases). CDR1 is LNHDA, CDR2 SQIVND, per germline (reference sequence). This CDR3 region has 13 residues. V was pared by 7 bases and J by 4 bases, with 12 bases between. The CDR3 reads CASTRGGSDTQYF. In DNA, the CDR3 is TGTGCCAGTACCCGGGGAGGTTCAGATACGCAGTATTTT.

The V gene is TRBV30, the J gene TRBJ2-7; 7 bases are shared with TRBD1. Per the germline V gene, CDR1 is GTSNPN and CDR2 is SVGIG (reference sequence). The CDR3 runs 13 residues. V was pared by 3 bases and J by 5 bases, with 7 bases of the junction left unmatched. DNA of the CDR3: TGTGCCTGGAGCGATGACAGGGTCCACGAGCAGTACTTC. Translation: CAWSDDRVHEQYF.

The V gene is TRBV25-1, the J gene TRBJ1-4; TRBD1 matches 8 bases. In germline, CDR1 is MGHDK, CDR2 SYGVNS. CDR3 size: 15 residues. The trim removed 2 bases at V and 7 bases at J, leaving 6 bases unmatched. Here the CDR3 DNA reads TGTGCCAGCAGTGAACGTGACAGGGGCAGTGAAAAACTGTTTTTT. It codes for CASSERDRGSEKLFF.

A note on this clone: Being one base from a much bigger clone, this may be a read error. The chain couples TRBV27 to TRBJ2-1; 10 bases match TRBD2. The CDR3 has 14 residues. The V gene's germline CDR1 is MNHEY and CDR2 SMNVEV (reference sequence). The V segment lost 6 bases and the J segment 6 bases; nucleotides outside the gene matches: 5. The CDR3: CASSPGLASNEQFF. CDR3 coding DNA: TGTGCCAGCAGCCCGGGACTAGCGAGCAATGAGCAGTTCTTC.

A remark on this clone: Its ends do not fully match the called genes, so a read error is possible. This same CDR3 is encoded by further DNA sequences in the sample. The V gene is TRBV9, the J gene TRBJ2-6, with D possibly being TRBD1 (6 bases). The V gene's germline CDR1 is SGDLS and CDR2 YYNGEE. There are 15 residues in the CDR3. CDR3 sequence: CASSVEGAGANVLTF. The CDR3 DNA reads as TGCGCCAGCAGCGTAGAGGGGGCTGGGGCCAACGTCCTGACTTTC.

The CDR3 here is CASSDSGGSNEKLFF. The CDR3 DNA follows: TGTGCCAGCAGTGACTCGGGGGGTTCTAATGAAAAACTGTTTTTT. The genes are TRBV6-4 and TRBJ1-4; possible D gene TRBD1, 5 bases. V was cut by 0 bases and J by 3 bases, with 8 bases left in between. Germline CDR1 MRHNA, CDR2 SNTAGT. The CDR3 loop spans 15 amino acids.

CDR3 bases: TGTGCCACCAGCAGACCAACAGGGGTTAATTCACCCCTCCACTTT. Translating gives CATSRPTGVNSPLHF. The chain carries TRBV15 and TRBJ1-6, with TRBD1 matching over 7 bases. The V gene end was trimmed by 2 bases and the J gene end by 6 bases; junction bases not matched to a gene: 4. This CDR3 comprises 15 residues. In germline, CDR1 is LNHNV, CDR2 YYDKDF (reference sequence).

V gene TRBV6-5 combines with J gene TRBJ2-7; weak D call: TRBD1 (7 bases). Per germline, CDR1 MNHEY and CDR2 SVGAGI. The ends were cut back, 6 bases at V and 4 bases at J, with 19 bases in the middle. This CDR3 contains 15 residues. The CDR3 DNA sequence: TGTGCCAGCAGCCAAGCAGGGGGGAATCCTTACGAGCAGTACTTC. Amino acids: CASSQAGGNPYEQYF.

This clone turned up a few times. The chain uses TRBV5-1 and TRBJ2-7; D is perhaps TRBD2 (6 bases). The CDR3 contains 15 residues. The germline V gene encodes CDR1 SGHRS and CDR2 YFSETQ. V lost 0 bases and J lost 3, with 13 bases in between. CDR3 nucleotides: TGCGCCAGCAGCTTGGCGGGAGAGGGTTTCTACGAGCAGTACTTC. The encoded protein is CASSLAGEGFYEQYF.

The chain combines TRBV10-3 with TRBJ2-7; 8 bases align to TRBD1. Per the germline V gene, CDR1 is ENHRY and CDR2 is SYGVKD. CDR3 size: 17 residues. Unmatched junction bases numbered 18, after V lost 6 bases and J lost 5 bases. The CDR3 is CAIRDRVGELGPNEQYF. The CDR3 DNA follows: TGTGCCATCAGGGACAGGGTCGGAGAATTGGGTCCCAACGAGCAGTACTTC.

CDR3 coding DNA: TGCGCCAGCAGCCAAGATGAGTCTGGGGCCAACGTCCTGACTTTC. It yields the protein CASSQDESGANVLTF. The V and J genes are TRBV4-3 and TRBJ2-6; D unresolved. The V and J ends lost 0 bases and 1 base respectively, with 4 bases between them. Germline lookup yields CDR1 LGHNA and CDR2 YSLEER. The CDR3 sequence is 15 residues long.

The genes are TRBV30 and TRBJ1-5; possibly TRBD1 for D (5 bases). Germline CDR1 reads GTSNPN; CDR2 reads SVGIG (reference sequence). V gave up 2 bases and J gave up 3 bases, with 14 bases separating them. CDR3 size: 15 residues. In DNA form, the CDR3 reads TGTGCCTGGAGTCACGGGACTGCCGACAATCAGCCCCAGCATTTT. Translating gives CAWSHGTADNQPQHF.

The CDR3 here is CASSPSLAGGEQYF. CDR3 nucleotides: TGTGCCAGCAGCCCGTCCCTAGCGGGAGGCGAGCAGTACTTC. The V gene is TRBV3-1 (or the pseudogene TRBV3-2), the J gene TRBJ2-7, with 11 nucleotides matching TRBD2. This CDR3 is built from 14 residues. The germline V gene has CDR1 LGHDT and CDR2 YNNKEL (reference sequence). The trim removed 4 bases at V and 6 bases at J, leaving 5 bases unmatched.

The chain has TRBV5-5 and TRBJ2-5, with 9 bases matching TRBD1. V was clipped by 2 bases and J by 5 bases; unmatched bases: 7. Germline V gene sequence: CDR1 SGHKS, CDR2 YYEKEE (reference sequence). This CDR3 is built from 15 residues. In DNA form, the CDR3 reads TGTGCCAGCAGCTTACCTACAGGGGGCGGTGAGACCCAGTACTTC. This encodes CASSLPTGGGETQYF.

V and J are TRBV19 and TRBJ2-2, with 7 bases identical to TRBD1. V lost 4 bases to trimming and J lost 6 bases; unmatched junction nucleotides: 5. The CDR3 is made up of 14 amino acids. The germline V gene encodes CDR1 LNHDA and CDR2 SQIVND (reference sequence). The CDR3 sequence: CASSTRTGAGELFF. The CDR3 nucleotides read TGTGCCAGTAGTACTCGTACAGGGGCCGGGGAGCTGTTTTTT. Full variable domain (missing parts from reference TRBV19 and TRBJ2-2): DGGITQSPKYLFRKEGQNVTLSCEQNLNHDAMYWYRQDPGQGLRLIYYSQIVNDFQKGDIAEGYSVSREKKESFPLTVTSAQKNPTAFYLCASSTRTGAGELFFGEGSRLTVL.

The V and J genes are TRBV10-3 and TRBJ2-7; possibly TRBD2 for D (7 bases). CDR1 is ENHRY and CDR2 is SYGVKD in the germline V gene. The CDR3 sequence is 14 residues long. Here the CDR3 reads CATKGGELAREQYF. Here the CDR3 DNA reads TGTGCTACAAAAGGGGGGGAGCTTGCTAGGGAGCAGTACTTC.

The chain recombines TRBV5-6 with TRBJ1-5; D may be TRBD1 (6 bases). V lost 3 bases, J lost 8 bases, and 12 bases lay in between. Germline values: CDR1 SGHDT, CDR2 YYEEEE. The CDR3 runs to 13 residues. The CDR3 DNA is TGTGCCAGCAGCTCGGACAGAAGGGAGCCCCAGCATTTT. Translation gives CASSSDRREPQHF. Drawing the rest from reference TRBV5-6 and TRBJ1-5, the complete variable domain is DAGVTQSPTHLIKTRGQQVTLRCSPKSGHDTVSWYQQALGQGPQFIFQYYEEEERQRGNFPDRFSGHQFPNYSSELNVNALLLGDSALYLCASSSDRREPQHFGDGTRLSIL.

The chain is built from TRBV24-1 and TRBJ1-2; D not certain. The V end lost 9 bases, the J end lost 2 bases, and 12 bases lay between the germline ends. The CDR3 is made up of 13 amino acids. CDR1 is KGHDR, CDR2 SFDVKD, per germline. CDR3 in DNA: TGTGCCACCTCCCGGGGATGGAACTATGGCTACACCTTC. Translation gives CATSRGWNYGYTF.

This sequence joins TRBV29-1 and TRBJ1-1, with 7 bases matching TRBD1. Unmatched junction bases numbered 10, after V lost 7 bases and J lost 5 bases. The CDR3 consists of 13 residues. The germline V gene encodes CDR1 SQVTM and CDR2 ANQGSEA. For the CDR3, the DNA is TGCAGCGCCGGAACAGGGGTGTGGACTGAAGCTTTCTTT. This encodes CSAGTGVWTEAFF.

This chain's CDR3 is CASSNLMRIPDYGYTF. The CDR3 coding sequence is TGTGCCAGCAGTAACTTGATGAGGATCCCTGACTATGGCTACACCTTC. The chain employs TRBV28 and TRBJ1-2, with unresolved D. Trimming shortened V by 5 bases and J by 3 bases, and 19 bases separated the two germline ends. CDR3 size: 16 residues. Germline loops: CDR1 MDHEN, CDR2 SYDVKM.

The J gene is TRBJ2-1, the V gene TRBV13; 10 bases agree with TRBD2. CDR3 length: 15 residues. V dropped 10 bases and J dropped 3; count of bases not matched to a gene: 9. CDR1 and CDR2 (germline): PRHDT, FYEKMQ (reference sequence). The DNA of the CDR3 is TGTGCCACCACTAGCGGGAAAAATCTCTACAATGAGCAGTTCTTC. Encoded protein: CATTSGKNLYNEQFF. The variable domain in full, with the rest retrieved from reference TRBV13 and TRBJ2-1, is AAGVIQSPRHLIKEKRETATLKCYPIPRHDTVYWYQQGPGQDPQFLISFYEKMQSDKGSIPDRFSAQQFSDYHSELNMSSLELGDSALYFCATTSGKNLYNEQFFGPGTRLTVL.

V usage is TRBV3-1 (or the pseudogene TRBV3-2) and J usage is TRBJ1-2; no clear D gene. V gave up 2 bases and J gave up 4 bases, with 5 bases separating them. The CDR3 is 12 amino acids. From germline, CDR1 is LGHDT and CDR2 YNNKEL (reference sequence). The CDR3 region is CASSQYPYGYTF. The CDR3 coding sequence is TGTGCCAGCAGCCAATATCCCTATGGCTACACCTTC.

The genes are TRBV5-5 and TRBJ2-1, with D uncertain. The germline V gene encodes CDR1 SGHKS and CDR2 YYEKEE (reference sequence). CDR3 length equals 13 residues. With 0 bases removed from V and 6 bases from J, the gap between germline ends came to 7 bases. CDR3 sequence: CASSLVRINEQFF. CDR3 coding DNA: TGTGCCAGCAGCTTGGTTAGAATCAATGAGCAGTTCTTC.